The 27 T cell receptor beta chains below were found in one sample sequenced in a study of blood T cells in healthy people across ages (dated by TCRdb to 2014 to 2015). Libraries were constructed by 5' RACE. TCRdb shows the sequencer as Illumina HiSeq 2500. A second roughly 6 to 12 cycle PCR used a sample-barcoded 5' primer and a J-beta primer mix. The raw public reads went through TCRdb reprocessing: fastp at Q25, MiXCR clone calling, in-frame beta chains kept. CDR3 protein sequences are deduplicated, and each keeps its most common genes and DNA. The sample profile shows fewer than 1.5 million distinct CDR3 sequences; around 39% of them were found once. The ten largest make up 7% to 9% of the sample. Sequenced: blood. Receptors originate from a woman between 18 and 29 years old in good health.

This chain connects TRBV2 to TRBJ1-6; D may be TRBD1 (5 bases). V was cut by 0 bases and J by 9 bases, with 15 bases left in between. The germline gives CDR1 SNHLY, CDR2 FYNNEI. The CDR3 is 16 amino acids. The CDR3 nucleotides are TGTGCCAGCAGTGAAGCGCTACGGCAGGGAGGTTCACCCCTCCACTTT. It translates to CASSEALRQGGSPLHF.

Concerning this clonotype itself: The junction and the germline gene differ at one end; a read error may be behind it. This sequence joins TRBV15 and TRBJ2-3, with D possibly TRBD2 on 6 matching bases. The length of the CDR3 is 13 residues. Per the germline V gene, CDR1 is LNHNV and CDR2 is YYDKDF (reference sequence). CDR3 nucleotide sequence: TGTGCCACCAGGGCTAGCGCTACAGATACGCGGTATTTT. It specifies CATRASATDTRYF.

J is TRBJ1-1 and V is TRBV29-1; D remains unclear. The germline gives CDR1 SQVTM, CDR2 ANQGSEA. The CDR3 is made up of 12 amino acids. The germline V and J ends were trimmed by 7 bases and 0 bases, with 9 bases remaining between them. CDR3 protein: CSGGNMNTEAFF. The CDR3, as DNA: TGCAGCGGTGGCAACATGAACACTGAAGCTTTCTTT.

The chain has TRBV3-1 and TRBJ2-7, with 9 bases fitting TRBD2. The V gene's germline CDR1 is LGHDT and CDR2 YNNKEL (reference sequence). The CDR3 loop spans 22 amino acids. V was clipped by 0 bases and J by 7 bases; unmatched bases: 28. CDR3 sequence reads: CASSQDLFFGLALTSSYNEQYF. The CDR3, as DNA: TGTGCCAGCAGCCAAGATCTCTTTTTTGGACTAGCGCTAACGAGCTCCTACAATGAGCAGTACTTC.

The gene calls are TRBV20-1 and TRBJ2-7; TRBD2 aligns across 11 bases. J gave up 0 bases and V 0 bases, and 7 bases lay outside the gene matches. Germline V gene sequence: CDR1 DFQATT, CDR2 SNEGSKA (reference sequence). The CDR3 has 17 residues. The CDR3 sequence: CSARDGKLAGDSYEQYF. CDR3 DNA: TGCAGTGCTAGAGATGGGAAACTAGCGGGGGACTCCTACGAGCAGTACTTC.

This clonotype appeared many times. This rearrangement joins TRBV6-1 to TRBJ2-7; 9 nucleotides match TRBD1. This CDR3 region has 13 residues. Germline CDR1 reads MNHNS; CDR2 reads SASEGT. The junction had 5 bases not matched to a gene; V was cut back by 6 bases and J by 5 bases. CDR3 in amino acids: CASSGQGRNEQYF. The CDR3 DNA follows: TGTGCCAGCAGCGGACAGGGGAGGAACGAGCAGTACTTC.

This clonotype was observed once. The V call is TRBV6-5, the J call TRBJ2-1; 8 nucleotides agree with TRBD2. Germline V gene lookup returns CDR1 MNHEY and CDR2 SVGAGI. This CDR3 has 13 residues. The V gene end was trimmed by 7 bases and the J gene end by 5 bases; junction bases not matched to a gene: 4. The CDR3 reads CASTLAENNEQFF. Written as DNA, the CDR3 is TGTGCCAGCACACTAGCGGAAAACAATGAGCAGTTCTTC.

This clonotype has just one count. The chain recombines TRBV20-1 with TRBJ2-2; D gene uncertain. Trimming took 0 bases from V and 0 from J, leaving 8 bases between them. Germline-derived CDR1 and CDR2 are DFQATT and SNEGSKA (reference sequence). The CDR3 length is 15 residues. The CDR3 here is CSARDEWANTGELFF. CDR3 in DNA: TGCAGTGCTAGAGATGAGTGGGCGAACACCGGGGAGCTGTTTTTT.

The chain carries TRBV14 and TRBJ2-3; 8 nucleotides line up with TRBD2. V was clipped by 1 base and J by 4 bases; unmatched bases: 4. The CDR3 sequence is 15 residues long. Germline V gene data show CDR1 as SGHDN and CDR2 as FVKESK. This chain's CDR3 is CASSQGGRRADTQYF. CDR3 DNA sequence: TGTGCCAGCAGCCAAGGCGGGAGGCGGGCAGATACGCAGTATTTT.

This clonotype has only a few counts. The V and J genes are TRBV7-2 and TRBJ2-1; the match to TRBD2 covers 7 bases. With the DNA end fitting TRBJ2-7 better, the J assignment may be wrong. CDR1 is SGHTA, CDR2 FQGNSA, per germline. The CDR3 spans 17 residues. DNA for the CDR3: TGTGCCAGCAGCCCGGGGGGTCGGAGGTACTCCTACAATGAGCAGTACTTC. This encodes CASSPGGRRYSYNEQYF.

V and J are TRBV4-1 and TRBJ2-5, with no clear D. CDR3 length: 13 amino acids. CDR1 and CDR2 from the germline V gene are MGHRA and YSYEKL. Between the trimmed V and J ends, which lost 4 bases and 5 bases, there was a span of 11 bases. DNA for the CDR3: TGCGCCAGCAGCCCCTACTCGCGGGAGACCCAGTACTTC. Encoded protein: CASSPYSRETQYF.

This clonotype has more than one count but fewer than ten. The genes are TRBV5-1 and TRBJ2-5; a possible D gene is TRBD1 (5 bases). Germline V gene sequence: CDR1 SGHRS, CDR2 YFSETQ. This CDR3 has 13 amino acids. The germline V and J ends were trimmed by 4 bases and 11 bases, with 18 bases remaining between them. DNA of the CDR3: TGCGCCAGCAGCGCGGCAGGGATCCTTGAGCAGTACTTC. Translating it yields CASSAAGILEQYF.

This clonotype was detected only a few times. The V and J genes are TRBV20-1 and TRBJ1-5, with TRBD1 identical over 9 bases. The CDR3 is made up of 15 amino acids. The V segment lost 0 bases and the J segment 6 bases; nucleotides outside the gene matches: 6. Germline CDR1 and CDR2: DFQATT and SNEGSKA (reference sequence). Here the CDR3 reads CSARDRRTGAQPQHF. For the CDR3, the DNA is TGCAGTGCTAGAGATCGCCGGACAGGGGCTCAGCCCCAGCATTTT.

The genes are TRBV13 and TRBJ2-2; perhaps TRBD2 as D (5 bases). The ends were cut back, 2 bases at V and 0 bases at J, with 10 bases in the middle. The CDR3 length is 16 residues. From germline, CDR1 is PRHDT and CDR2 FYEKMQ (reference sequence). The CDR3 region has the DNA TGTGCCAGCAGCTTACGGTGGGAGACGAACACCGGGGAGCTGTTTTTT. Its translation is CASSLRWETNTGELFF.

Remarks on this clonotype: This may be a read error, as it is one base from a much larger clone. This chain connects TRBV29-1 to TRBJ2-1; D might be TRBD2 (5 bases). The assigned J gene may be wrong: the sequence end matches TRBJ2-7 better. Germline values: CDR1 SQVTM, CDR2 ANQGSEA. The CDR3 consists of 13 residues. DNA of the CDR3: TGCAGCGTTCTTTGGTCAGCGGACTACGAGCAGTACTTC. As protein: CSVLWSADYEQYF.

J is TRBJ2-1 and V is TRBV7-2; 10 bases agree with TRBD2. The CDR3 covers 15 residues. Germline CDR1 and CDR2: SGHTA and FQGNSA. The J segment lost 9 bases and the V segment lost 1 base, leaving 6 bases of the junction unmatched. The CDR3 DNA reads TGTGCCAGCAGCTTAGGACTAGCGGGCATCAGTGAGCAGTTCTTC. Translation gives CASSLGLAGISEQFF.

This clonotype was detected a few times. The rearrangement joins TRBV29-1 to TRBJ2-5; D is undetermined. Germline V lookup: CDR1 SQVTM, CDR2 ANQGSEA. Trimming pared 6 bases from V and 1 base from J, leaving 9 bases between. The CDR3 consists of 12 residues. CDR3 sequence (DNA): TGCAGCGTAGATACCTTCCAAGAGACCCAGTACTTC. This translates into CSVDTFQETQYF. Full variable domain (remainder filled in from reference TRBV29-1 and TRBJ2-5): SAVISQKPSRDICQRGTSLTIQCQVDSQVTMMFWYRQQPGQSLTLIATANQGSEATYESGFVIDKFPISRPNLTFSTLTVSNMSPEDSSIYLCSVDTFQETQYFGPGTRLLVL.

The table lists this clonotype with many counts. This chain joins TRBV12-3 or TRBV12-4 and TRBJ2-3; D is uncertain. This CDR3 has 14 residues. The germline V and J ends were trimmed by 1 base and 2 bases, with 7 bases remaining between them. For the CDR3, the DNA is TGTGCCAGCAGTTTAGGGACCAACACAGATACGCAGTATTTT. Encoded protein: CASSLGTNTDTQYF.

This clonotype was recorded many times. V and J are TRBV5-6 and TRBJ2-3; TRBD2 aligns across 8 bases. With V trimmed by 4 bases and J by 7 bases, 2 bases remained unmatched. Germline CDR1 and CDR2: SGHDT and YYEEEE. This CDR3 has 12 residues. CDR3 amino acids: CASSTSGHTQYF. The CDR3 bases are TGTGCCAGCAGCACTAGCGGACATACGCAGTATTTT.

This chain uses TRBV5-1 with TRBJ2-5; a possible D gene is TRBD2 (6 bases). Near its end, the DNA agrees better with TRBJ2-7, so the J call may be wrong. The V gene's germline CDR1 is SGHRS and CDR2 YFSETQ. The CDR3 loop spans 16 amino acids. The CDR3 region has the DNA TGCGCCAGCAGCTTTGGTGGGACGGGAGTTGTCGACGAGCAGTACTTC. Protein: CASSFGGTGVVDEQYF.

V and J are TRBV9 and TRBJ1-4, with D perhaps TRBD1 (5 bases). Germline V lookup: CDR1 SGDLS, CDR2 YYNGEE. With 3 bases removed from V and 0 bases from J, the gap between germline ends came to 12 bases. The CDR3 is made up of 16 amino acids. For the CDR3, the DNA is TGTGCCAGCAGCGAGGGACGTATCGCAACTAATGAAAAACTGTTTTTT. The encoded protein is CASSEGRIATNEKLFF.

This clonotype was counted between two and nine times. This sequence joins TRBV7-2 and TRBJ2-3; 12 bases map to TRBD2. The trim removed 1 base at V and 3 bases at J, leaving 5 bases unmatched. This CDR3 has 17 residues. CDR1 is SGHTA and CDR2 is FQGNSA in the germline V gene. The CDR3 bases are TGTGCCAGCAGCTTAGGACTAGCGGGGGACGCTACAGATACGCAGTATTTT. Residues: CASSLGLAGDATDTQYF.

This clonotype was seen many times. This sequence joins TRBV7-3 and TRBJ2-7, with 8 bases matching TRBD2. The V segment lost 5 bases and the J segment 7 bases; nucleotides outside the gene matches: 7. This CDR3 region has 13 residues. Per germline, CDR1 SGHTA and CDR2 FQGTGA. This chain's CDR3 is CASSEDRLAEQYF. The CDR3 DNA is TGTGCCAGCAGCGAGGATAGACTAGCGGAGCAGTACTTC.

V is TRBV28 and J is TRBJ2-7, with 9 bases lining up with TRBD2. The CDR3 spans 16 residues. J gave up 6 bases and V 5 bases, and 14 bases lay outside the gene matches. Looked up from germline, CDR1 is MDHEN and CDR2 is SYDVKM. In nucleotides, the CDR3 is TGTGCCAGCAGTCCGGGACTAGCCGGGTTTGGCCGCGAGCAGTACTTC. Protein: CASSPGLAGFGREQYF.

The chain combines TRBV12-3 or TRBV12-4 with TRBJ2-1; possible D gene TRBD1, 5 bases. Between the trimmed V and J ends, which lost 8 bases and 1 base, there was a span of 21 bases. There are 17 residues in the CDR3. CDR3 protein: CASGARITTESYNEQFF. The CDR3 DNA is TGTGCCAGCGGGGCTCGAATTACGACAGAATCCTACAATGAGCAGTTCTTC.

The V and J genes are TRBV9 and TRBJ2-7; TRBD1 matches 8 bases. From germline, CDR1 is SGDLS and CDR2 YYNGEE. This CDR3 contains 16 residues. V dropped 3 bases and J dropped 6; count of bases not matched to a gene: 14. DNA of the CDR3: TGTGCCAGCAGCGCGACAGGGGTTGGGGTTGGCGGCGAGCAGTACTTC. Translated: CASSATGVGVGGEQYF.

The chain is built from TRBV29-1 and TRBJ2-3; 10 bases map to TRBD2. The CDR3 is made up of 15 amino acids. Germline CDR1 SQVTM, CDR2 ANQGSEA. Trimming at V came to 4 bases and at J to 5 bases, leaving 9 bases not matched to a gene. CDR3 sequence: CSVVRLAGAVDTQYF. DNA for the CDR3: TGCAGCGTTGTCAGGCTAGCGGGAGCCGTAGATACGCAGTATTTT.